What follows is one T cell receptor (beta chain) and its context. Its antigen is currently unknown. A much more abundant neighbour one base away suggests this may be a read error. Germline V gene data show CDR1 as SGHTA and CDR2 as FQGTGA. The CDR3 has 17 residues. The source of the sample is a study of post-analysis software for immune sequencing data. Study as a whole: Several disease courses (relapsing-remitting, secondary progressive and progressive-relapsing) of multiple sclerosis were included.

General study results and limits: Under F measure analysis, samples from one preparation batch co-clustered strongly. The study found significantly lower normalized Chao1 diversity in multiple sclerosis patients than in controls. Higher frequency in patients than in controls was seen for several TRBV segments, with TRBV5-6, TRBV5-1 and TRBV20-1 among them.

The library was made from cDNA and included unique molecular identifiers. Some 540,000 cDNA molecules were obtained from about 1 to 10 million T cells. TCRdb reprocessed the PCR reads with MiXCR, giving one entry per CDR3 protein. Of a few hundred thousand distinct CDR3 sequences listed, 30% to 45% are singletons. This TCR came from a girl aged 5-17 years with multiple sclerosis. Sequenced sample: blood. The chain links TRBV7-3 to TRBJ2-1, with 12 positions matching TRBD2. Written as DNA, the CDR3 is TGTGTCAGCAGCACCCTAGCGGGAGGGACGACCTACAATGAGCAGTTCTTC. It encodes CVSSTLAGGTTYNEQFF.